This is a list of T cell receptor beta chains from one sample in a study of T cells in tuberculosis. The table came from immunoSEQ multiplex PCR; TCRdb's copy has only in-frame clones and leaves some out. The profile shows roughly 45,000 clones, about 95% of them singletons. Sequenced sample: PBMCs. These receptors were taken from a donor aged 5-35 years with latent tuberculosis or without tuberculosis infection. Some clones in this sample may be carry-over from other donors' samples. CDR3s include the opening cysteine and the closing phenylalanine or tryptophan. D genes are given only for firm matches. Only part of the rows carry a size: once, few, many, or a class if the clone is expanded.

.	15	TRBD2	TRBJ2-1	TRBV27	TGTGCCAGCAGTTGGGGGACTAGCGGCAACAATGAGCAGTTCTTC	CASSWGTSGNNEQFF
.	15	.	TRBJ2-2	TRBV5-1	TGCGCCAGCAGCTTGTCGGCGGTACCCACCGGGGAGCTGTTTTTT	CASSLSAVPTGELFF
.	16	TRBD1	TRBJ1-5	TRBV27	TGTGCCAGCAGTTTAACAGGGGGTTGGGGCAATCAGCCCCAGCATTTT	CASSLTGGWGNQPQHF
.	17	TRBD2	TRBJ2-2	TRBV2	TGTGCCAGCATTGACAGCACTAGCGGGGCTTACACCGGGGAGCTGTTTTTT	CASIDSTSGAYTGELFF
.	14	.	TRBJ2-7	TRBV18	TGTGCCAGCTCACCTCAAACTTTTTCCTACGAGCAGTACTTC	CASSPQTFSYEQYF
.	19	TRBD2	TRBJ2-1	TRBV7-2	TGTGCCAGCAGCTTAGCGGACGCTTGGGTAGCGGGTCCCTACAATGAGCAGTTCTTC	CASSLADAWVAGPYNEQFF
few	14	.	TRBJ2-3	TRBV18	TGTGCCAGCAAGTTCGGTAGGGGGACAGATACGCAGTATTTT	CASKFGRGTDTQYF
.	15	TRBD1	TRBJ2-2	TRBV4-1	TGCGCCAGCAGCCTAGACAGGGCGAACACCGGGGAGCTGTTTTTT	CASSLDRANTGELFF
.	13	TRBD2	TRBJ2-3	TRBV6-6	TGTGCCAGCGCGGGAGGATCCACAGATACGCAGTATTTT	CASAGGSTDTQYF
.	15	TRBD1	TRBJ2-7	TRBV27	TGTGCCAGCAGTTTCCTTACGGGACAGGCGTACGAGCAGTACTTC	CASSFLTGQAYEQYF
.	15	TRBD2	TRBJ2-1	TRBV27	TGTGCCAGCAGTTTCCGGGAGGCTACCCACAATGAGCAGTTCTTC	CASSFREATHNEQFF
once	16	TRBD2	TRBJ2-3	TRBV6-5	TGTGCCAGCAGTTACTCGGCGGGACTAGCGGTAGATACGCAGTATTTT	CASSYSAGLAVDTQYF
.	11	.	TRBJ2-5	TRBV29-1	TGCAGCGTAGACAGCGGGGAGACCCAGTACTTC	CSVDSGETQYF
.	21	TRBD2	TRBJ2-2	TRBV4-3	TGCGCCAGCAGCTCATATCTCGGACTAGCGGGAGGACTCGCGAACACCGGGGAGCTGTTTTTT	CASSSYLGLAGGLANTGELFF
.	16	.	TRBJ2-3	TRBV27	TGTGCCAGCAGTTTAACCCCTGGAGCTAGTCCAGATACGCAGTATTTT	CASSLTPGASPDTQYF
once	13	.	TRBJ2-5	TRBV5-4	TGTGCCAGCAGCTTGGGTGCGGTAGAGACCCAGTACTTC	CASSLGAVETQYF
.	13	.	TRBJ2-7	TRBV9	TGTGCCAGCAGCGTTGGAGCGGACTACGAGCAGTACTTC	CASSVGADYEQYF
.	13	.	TRBJ1-5	TRBV11-2	TGTGCCAGCAGCTTAGCCCAAGCGGGAACCCAGCATTTT	CASSLAQAGTQHF
.	13	.	TRBJ2-5	TRBV7-2	TGTGCCAGCAGCTTAGGGCAGGGAGGGACCCAGTACTTC	CASSLGQGGTQYF
.	15	.	TRBJ2-1	TRBV4-1	TGCGCCAGCAGCCCCGACAGGAGCTCCTACAATGAGCAGTTCTTC	CASSPDRSSYNEQFF
.	15	.	TRBJ1-1	TRBV28	TGTGCCAGCAGTCCAAGGGGGTGGGGGAACACTGAAGCTTTCTTT	CASSPRGWGNTEAFF
.	16	.	TRBJ2-1	TRBV11-1	TGTGCCAGCAGCTTAGTGTCACAGGGTAGACGCGATGAGCAGTTCTTC	CASSLVSQGRRDEQFF
.	16	TRBD1	TRBJ1-3	TRBV7-6	TGTGCCAGCAGCCCTAGGACAGGCAACTCTGGAAACACCATATATTTT	CASSPRTGNSGNTIYF
once	16	TRBD1	TRBJ2-1	TRBV19	TGTACCAGTAGTATTGGCCCCGGACAGGGTGGGAATGAGCAGTTCTTC	CTSSIGPGQGGNEQFF
.	16	TRBD1	TRBJ2-7	TRBV18	TGTGCCAGCTCACCCCGGACAGGTTCCCTGATCTACGAGCAGTACTTC	CASSPRTGSLIYEQYF
.	18	TRBD2	TRBJ2-3	TRBV9	TGTGCCAGCAGCCCCCGGCGCGGGAGGGCTATCCTCTCAGATACGCAGTATTTT	CASSPRRGRAILSDTQYF
.	16	TRBD1	TRBJ2-2	TRBV7-9	TGTGCCAGCAGCTGGACGGGACAGGGGGACACCGGGGAGCTGTTTTTT	CASSWTGQGDTGELFF
.	15	.	TRBJ1-5	TRBV2	TGTGCCAGCAGTCCACAGGACCCTAGCAATCAGCCCCAGCATTTT	CASSPQDPSNQPQHF
.	18	TRBD2	TRBJ2-1	TRBV28	TGTGCCAGCAGTTGGGGATGGACTAGCGGGGAGGCGGGGAATGAGCAGTTCTTC	CASSWGWTSGEAGNEQFF
.	19	TRBD2	TRBJ2-3	TRBV5-1	TGCGCCAGCAGCTTGGCTCTAGCGGGGGTCATTATCAGCACAGATACGCAGTATTTT	CASSLALAGVIISTDTQYF